This T cell receptor beta chain was captured by sequencing in a study of cytomegalovirus exposure and HLA in healthy donors. Study-wide background: Within the Caucasian-associated ancestry cluster were roughly 82% of the approximately 400 genotyped donors.

Germline CDR1 MDHEN, CDR2 SYDVKM. The CDR3 runs 14 residues. V was clipped by 5 bases and J by 7 bases, with 15 bases between them. As for this clone: Its antigen is as yet unknown.

General study results and limits: In a later analysis, TCR beta V- and J-gene trimming showed a link to a missense DCLRE1C variant. Among TCR sequences, most were rare, though some public TCRs appeared in many donors.

Vbeta (60) and Jbeta (13) primers were used in the PCR. The method was immunoSEQ multiplex PCR; TCRdb's version includes in-frame clones alone and lacks a portion of them. The data contain 100,000 to 150,000 clones, roughly 82% of them seen just once; the ten biggest clones take up roughly 1.5%. V and J are TRBV28 and TRBJ2-1; a weak D match, TRBD2 (7 bases). Sample: PBMCs. This clonotype originated in a woman younger than 35 in good health and CMV-seronegative. The CDR3 loop reads CASSPGGALNEQFF. CDR3 in DNA: TGTGCCAGCAGTCCTGGGGGGGCCCTAAATGAGCAGTTCTTC.